Below are 30 T cell receptor beta chains sequenced from a single sample in a study of shared clonotypes between healthy human individuals (dated by TCRdb to the early 2020s). To prepare the library, the immunoSEQ multiplex PCR assay was applied. The immuneACCESS repertoire file appears here via TCRdb, limited to in-frame rearrangements. These files lack a portion of the clones; in checked studies, under half of the deficit traces to unresolved V genes, and the cause of the others is not known. The sample includes roughly 2 million clones, with 85% to 95% observed a single time. 0.1% to 0.15% of the sample lies in the top ten. Sequencing was done on a sample of naive CD4+ T cells sorted from blood. The cell subset or site label of this sample denotes: CD45RA+ positively selected. The source of these receptors is a man younger than 30 in good health.

This chain links TRBV7-9 with TRBJ2-1; D gene unclear. V was shortened by 2 bases and J by 6 bases, with 23 bases between the two germline ends. Germline V lookup: CDR1 SEHNR, CDR2 FQNEAQ (reference sequence). This CDR3 has 18 amino acids. The CDR3 DNA follows: TGTGCCAGCAGCTTAAGGTCGCAGTTAGGAAAAGGACCCAATGAGCAGTTCTTC. This sequence encodes CASSLRSQLGKGPNEQFF.

The V call is TRBV4-2, the J call TRBJ2-1; no clear D. The V and J ends lost 0 bases and 12 bases respectively, with 9 bases between them. This CDR3 has 12 residues. Per germline, CDR1 LGHNA and CDR2 YNFKEQ. In DNA form, the CDR3 reads TGTGCCAGCAGCCAAGAAGAGCTTGGGCAGTTCTTC. This encodes CASSQEELGQFF.

V usage is TRBV13 and J usage is TRBJ2-5; D is perhaps TRBD1 (5 bases). V dropped 5 bases and J dropped 5 bases, with 15 bases sitting between them. Germline-derived CDR1 and CDR2 are PRHDT and FYEKMQ (reference sequence). The CDR3 has 14 residues. The CDR3 bases are TGTGCCAGCAGCCCAGGGTATTCGAGGGAGACCCAGTACTTC. Its translation: CASSPGYSRETQYF.

CDR3 amino acids: CASSAADRSGEQYF. CDR3 bases: TGTGCCAGCAGTGCGGCTGACAGGTCCGGGGAGCAGTACTTC. The rearrangement links TRBV6-1 to TRBJ2-7; a weak D match, TRBD1 (6 bases). CDR1 and CDR2 from the germline V gene are MNHNS and SASEGT. Trimming took 4 bases from V and 7 from J, leaving 17 bases between them. The CDR3 totals 14 residues.

The V call is TRBV19, the J call TRBJ2-7, with D possibly being TRBD1 (5 bases). Trimming removed 2 bases at V and 3 bases at J, with 14 bases between. The CDR3 length is 15 residues. Germline CDR1 is LNHDA and CDR2 is SQIVND (reference sequence). The CDR3: CASSILHDSFYEQYF. DNA of the CDR3: TGTGCCAGTAGTATACTACATGACAGCTTCTACGAGCAGTACTTC.

This chain joins TRBV6-5 and TRBJ2-5; tentatively, D is TRBD1 (5 bases). Trimming removed 2 bases at V and 2 bases at J, with 12 bases between. The CDR3 has 15 amino acids. The germline gives CDR1 MNHEY, CDR2 SVGAGI. As DNA, the CDR3 is TGTGCCAGCAGTTACCAGGGTTTGGAGCAAGAGACCCAGTACTTC. This sequence encodes CASSYQGLEQETQYF.

In its sample, this clone was seen a few times. V is TRBV25-1 and J is TRBJ1-2; D ambiguous. The CDR3 has 13 residues. Per germline, CDR1 MGHDK and CDR2 SYGVNS. Trimming cost V 6 bases and J 4 bases, with 12 bases left between them. CDR3 region: CASSPLSGYGYTF. The CDR3 nucleotides read TGTGCCAGCAGCCCTTTGTCGGGCTATGGCTACACCTTC.

This clone was counted a single time. J is TRBJ2-4 and V is TRBV29-1; the D is unclear. In germline, CDR1 is SQVTM, CDR2 ANQGSEA. The CDR3 covers 12 residues. V was trimmed by 5 bases and J by 1 base, leaving 6 bases between them. The CDR3 DNA reads TGCAGCGTTAACGGGGCCAAAAACATTCAGTACTTC. Protein sequence: CSVNGAKNIQYF.

The V gene is TRBV5-4, the J gene TRBJ2-4; 8 bases agree with TRBD2. Germline V gene lookup returns CDR1 SGHNT and CDR2 YYREEE (reference sequence). J lost 0 bases, V lost 1 base, and 12 bases had no gene match. The CDR3 is 19 residues long. CDR3 protein: CASSLSSSGVPIAKNIQYF. The CDR3 nucleotides are TGTGCCAGCAGCTTGTCGAGTAGCGGGGTTCCTATAGCCAAAAACATTCAGTACTTC.

The V gene is TRBV10-2, the J gene TRBJ1-6, with 9 bases identical to TRBD1. The CDR3 covers 14 residues. The V gene end was trimmed by 7 bases and the J gene end by 9 bases; junction bases not matched to a gene: 7. Germline CDR1 and CDR2: WSHSY and SAAADI. The CDR3, as DNA: TGCGCCAGCAAAAGGACAGGGGACGGTTCACCCCTCCACTTT. Translating it yields CASKRTGDGSPLHF.

This rearrangement joins TRBV6-5 to TRBJ1-5; 7 bases are a match to TRBD1. Per germline, CDR1 MNHEY and CDR2 SVGAGI. The CDR3 is 14 residues long. The ends lost 6 bases at V and 5 bases at J; junction bases unmatched: 7. The CDR3: CASRPGTADQPQHF. CDR3 sequence (DNA): TGTGCCAGCAGGCCTGGGACAGCAGATCAGCCCCAGCATTTT.

The V call is TRBV5-6, the J call TRBJ2-1; D remains unclear. CDR1 is SGHDT and CDR2 is YYEEEE in the germline V gene. V was clipped by 3 bases and J by 4 bases, with 14 bases between them. There are 15 residues in the CDR3. The CDR3 nucleotides are TGTGCCAGCAGCTCCTCGGCGGCCTTTTACAATGAGCAGTTCTTC. Its translation: CASSSSAAFYNEQFF.

A single count supports this clone. In DNA, the CDR3 is TGTGCCAGCAGCTTGCGCGGGTCGGGGTCAAATGAGCAGTTCTTC. Translated: CASSLRGSGSNEQFF. V usage is TRBV5-4 and J usage is TRBJ2-1; the D gene is possibly TRBD2 (5 bases). Trimming stripped 1 base from V and 7 bases from J, with 15 bases between. The CDR3 runs 15 residues. Per germline, CDR1 SGHNT and CDR2 YYREEE (reference sequence).

The V call is TRBV19, the J call TRBJ2-7; TRBD1 or TRBD2 may be the D gene (5 bases each). Trimming removed 5 bases from V and 8 bases from J, with 13 bases in between. This CDR3 region has 12 residues. Germline CDR1 is LNHDA and CDR2 is SQIVND (reference sequence). The CDR3 is CASSRGEGKQYF. The CDR3 nucleotides read TGTGCCAGTAGTCGGGGCGAGGGGAAGCAGTACTTC.

V and J are TRBV6-1 and TRBJ1-4; D is possibly TRBD1 (6 bases). The CDR3 runs to 14 residues. Germline assignment: CDR1 MNHNS and CDR2 SASEGT. With 6 bases removed from V and 2 bases from J, the gap between germline ends came to 10 bases. CDR3 residues: CASRNRVTNEKLFF. The CDR3 DNA sequence: TGTGCCAGCAGGAACAGGGTCACTAATGAAAAACTGTTTTTT.

This chain joins TRBV5-6 and TRBJ1-1, with D unclear. CDR1 and CDR2 from the germline V gene are SGHDT and YYEEEE. The CDR3 has 16 residues. With 0 bases removed from V and 1 base from J, the gap between germline ends came to 13 bases. As DNA, the CDR3 is TGTGCCAGCAGCTTGGTAAACCTACAAACGAACACTGAAGCTTTCTTT. Translating it yields CASSLVNLQTNTEAFF.

Note on this clone: The same CDR3 is also encoded by other DNA sequences in this sample. This chain connects TRBV18 to TRBJ1-1, with TRBD1 as a possible D gene (5 bases). CDR1 and CDR2 (germline): KGHSH, LQKENI. The V end was cut by 5 bases, the J end by 1 base, with 8 bases between. The CDR3 has 13 residues. DNA of the CDR3: TGTGCCAGCTCAGGGGGGTGGAACACTGAAGCTTTCTTT. Translated: CASSGGWNTEAFF.

This rearrangement joins TRBV14 to TRBJ2-3; D remains ambiguous. With 1 base removed from V and 0 bases from J, the gap between germline ends came to 8 bases. The CDR3 totals 15 residues. Germline V gene data show CDR1 as SGHDN and CDR2 as FVKESK. CDR3 coding DNA: TGTGCCAGCAGCCAAGGCCCCCCTAGCACAGATACGCAGTATTTT. Amino acid sequence: CASSQGPPSTDTQYF. Full variable domain (outside the CDR3, taken from reference TRBV14 and TRBJ2-3): EAGVTQFPSHSVIEKGQTVTLRCDPISGHDNLYWYRRVMGKEIKFLLHFVKESKQDESGMPNNRFLAERTGGTYSTLKVQPAELEDSGVYFCASSQGPPSTDTQYFGPGTRLTVL.

This clone was seen once. This chain connects TRBV6-5 to TRBJ1-2, with 9 bases fitting TRBD1. The CDR3 has 13 amino acids. Losses at the gene ends were 6 bases for V and 8 bases for J; bases not matched to a gene: 7. Germline V lookup: CDR1 MNHEY, CDR2 SVGAGI. The CDR3 bases are TGTGCCAGCAGACCTACAGGGGGCGGAGGCTACACCTTC. This translates into CASRPTGGGGYTF.

This chain connects TRBV27 to TRBJ1-2, with D unresolved. Germline values: CDR1 MNHEY, CDR2 SMNVEV (reference sequence). V was pared by 7 bases and J by 4 bases, with 16 bases between. The CDR3 covers 14 residues. The CDR3 region is CASMEAWTGYGYTF. Written as DNA, the CDR3 is TGTGCCAGCATGGAAGCATGGACCGGCTATGGCTACACCTTC.

The chain recombines TRBV6-5 with TRBJ2-5; 9 bases are shared with TRBD1. Losses at the gene ends were 6 bases for V and 5 bases for J; bases not matched to a gene: 7. Germline V gene sequence: CDR1 MNHEY, CDR2 SVGAGI. CDR3 length equals 14 residues. Here the CDR3 reads CASRQGARGETQYF. CDR3 bases: TGTGCCAGCAGACAGGGGGCAAGAGGGGAGACCCAGTACTTC.

V and J are TRBV7-9 and TRBJ2-2, with 8 bases that match TRBD1. V lost 4 bases to trimming and J lost 5 bases; unmatched junction nucleotides: 6. Germline loops: CDR1 SEHNR, CDR2 FQNEAQ (reference sequence). The CDR3 extends over 15 amino acids. The CDR3 nucleotides read TGTGCCAGCAGCTGGGGCACAGGGGGTACCGGGGAGCTGTTTTTT. It translates to CASSWGTGGTGELFF. Full variable domain (missing parts from reference TRBV7-9 and TRBJ2-2): DTGVSQNPRHKITKRGQNVTFRCDPISEHNRLYWYRQTLGQGPEFLTYFQNEAQLEKSRLLSDRFSAERPKGSFSTLEIQRTEQGDSAMYLCASSWGTGGTGELFFGEGSRLTVL.

This chain joins TRBV28 and TRBJ2-7; D perhaps matches TRBD2 (6 bases). V was shortened by 8 bases and J by 3 bases, with 20 bases between the two germline ends. The CDR3 loop spans 15 amino acids. Germline CDR1 reads MDHEN; CDR2 reads SYDVKM. The DNA for the CDR3 is TGTGCCAGCGGGGAGGCGGGCAAAAAAAACTACGAGCAGTACTTC. Translation: CASGEAGKKNYEQYF.

A word on this clone: This may come from a read error, since a much larger clone is one base off. This chain links TRBV7-8 with TRBJ1-2; no definite D call. The CDR3 contains 13 residues. V was shortened by 4 bases and J by 2 bases, with 8 bases between the two germline ends. Germline-derived CDR1 and CDR2 are SGHVS and FQNEAQ. The CDR3 DNA reads as TGTGCCAGCAGCTCGGAGGGAAACTATGGCTACACCTTC. Its translation is CASSSEGNYGYTF.

This clone was counted a single time. The rearrangement joins TRBV5-1 to TRBJ2-2; 7 bases align to TRBD2. This CDR3 comprises 16 residues. CDR1 is SGHRS, CDR2 YFSETQ, per germline. Losses at the gene ends were 4 bases for V and 3 bases for J; bases not matched to a gene: 9. CDR3 DNA sequence: TGCGCCAGCAGCCGTTGGGCGGGAGCGGACACCGGGGAGCTGTTTTTT. Translating it yields CASSRWAGADTGELFF.

This clone was seen just once. The rearrangement joins TRBV18 to TRBJ2-7, with D maybe TRBD1 (6 bases). This CDR3 comprises 16 residues. The V and J ends lost 4 bases and 3 bases respectively, with 19 bases between them. Germline CDR1 reads KGHSH; CDR2 reads LQKENI. This chain's CDR3 is CASSLTGGTLYYEQYF. In DNA, the CDR3 is TGTGCCAGCTCACTAACTGGTGGGACACTCTACTACGAGCAGTACTTC.

The rearrangement links TRBV28 to TRBJ1-2; TRBD1 aligns across 7 bases. This CDR3 has 15 amino acids. CDR1 is MDHEN and CDR2 is SYDVKM in the germline V gene. V lost 5 bases, J lost 0 bases, and 6 bases stayed unmatched. The CDR3 sequence: CASSQTGIANYGYTF. The DNA for the CDR3 is TGTGCCAGCAGTCAGACAGGGATCGCTAACTATGGCTACACCTTC.

The chain carries TRBV21-1 and TRBJ2-3; TRBD2, the D gene given by the table, was not confirmed from the DNA. TRBV21-1 is designated a pseudogene. The CDR3 spans 19 residues. Here the CDR3 DNA reads TGTGCCAAGCGGGCCCTAGGACCGCCGATAAGACTATGCACAGATACGCAGTATTTT. This translates into CAKRALGPPIRLCTDTQYF.

The rearrangement joins TRBV7-2 to TRBJ1-6; D is uncertain. This CDR3 is 13 amino acids long. Germline-derived CDR1 and CDR2 are SGHTA and FQGNSA. V lost 6 bases and J 7 bases, leaving 10 bases between the germline ends. In DNA form, the CDR3 reads TGTGCCAGCAGTGAAAGACCCAATTCACCCCTCCACTTT. Translated: CASSERPNSPLHF.

This chain joins TRBV6-1 and TRBJ2-5; 8 nucleotides agree with TRBD2. V was pared by 1 base and J by 3 bases, with 13 bases of the junction left unmatched. Germline CDR1 and CDR2: MNHNS and SASEGT. This CDR3 is built from 18 residues. This CDR3 is CASSEGTSYGGFKETQYF. For the CDR3, the DNA is TGTGCCAGCAGTGAAGGGACTAGCTACGGCGGTTTCAAAGAGACCCAGTACTTC.